These T cell receptor beta chains were read from a single sample in a study of T cells in localized non-small cell lung cancer. Method: immunoSEQ multiplex PCR; TCRdb's copy keeps in-frame clones and lacks some. The sample lists tens of thousands of clones, 75% to 95% occurring once. Here the sequenced sample was peripheral blood, taken before any cancer treatment. These receptors were collected from a female donor older than 55 with stage I lung adenocarcinoma. CDR3s include the opening cysteine and the closing phenylalanine or tryptophan. D genes are given only for firm matches. Size values are once, few and many counts, or a class for expanded clones, and some rows have none.

len,j_gene,abundance,v_gene,d_gene,CDR3aa,CDR3nt
15,TRBJ1-5,.,TRBV6-1,.,CASSGPGSSNQPQHF,TGTGCCAGCAGTGGCCCCGGGAGTAGCAATCAGCCCCAGCATTTT
14,TRBJ2-2,.,TRBV2,TRBD1,CASGQGASTGELFF,TGTGCCAGCGGACAGGGGGCTTCCACCGGGGAGCTGTTTTTT
16,TRBJ2-2,.,TRBV5-1,TRBD2,CASSFLAGVGTGELFF,TGCGCCAGCAGCTTCTTAGCGGGAGTAGGCACCGGGGAGCTGTTTTTT
14,TRBJ2-2,few,TRBV6-6,TRBD1,CASARDRAYGELFF,TGTGCCAGCGCTCGGGACAGGGCATACGGGGAGCTGTTTTTT
13,TRBJ1-5,.,TRBV30,.,CAWSLERNQPQHF,TGTGCCTGGAGTCTGGAACGCAATCAGCCCCAGCATTTT
15,TRBJ2-3,.,TRBV5-5,TRBD1,CASSFEGAGTDTQYF,TGTGCCAGCAGCTTCGAGGGGGCCGGGACAGATACGCAGTATTTT
15,TRBJ1-3,.,TRBV5-1,TRBD1,CASRLDRASGNTIYF,TGCGCCAGCAGACTCGACAGGGCCTCTGGAAACACCATATATTTT
15,TRBJ2-1,.,TRBV2,TRBD1,CASSVGQGARNEQFF,TGTGCCAGCAGTGTAGGACAGGGGGCAAGGAATGAGCAGTTCTTC
16,TRBJ2-4,once,TRBV11-2,.,CASSFPISGAKNIQYF,TGTGCCAGCAGCTTCCCCATCTCGGGGGCCAAAAACATTCAGTACTTC
15,TRBJ2-3,.,TRBV2,TRBD1,CASRPGQGLTDTQYF,TGTGCCAGCAGACCGGGACAGGGATTAACAGATACGCAGTATTTT
14,TRBJ2-1,.,TRBV30,.,CAWSELLASDEQFF,TGTGCCTGGAGTGAGTTACTAGCCAGTGATGAGCAGTTCTTC
12,TRBJ2-1,.,TRBV13,.,CASSPGTNEQFF,TGTGCCAGCAGCCCGGGGACAAATGAGCAGTTCTTC
15,TRBJ1-5,few,TRBV28,TRBD1,CASSFGDRENQPQHF,TGTGCCAGCAGTTTCGGGGACAGGGAAAATCAGCCCCAGCATTTT
16,TRBJ1-5,.,TRBV15,TRBD1,CATSNRQGPSNQPQHF,TGTGCCACCAGCAACCGACAGGGACCAAGCAATCAGCCCCAGCATTTT
11,TRBJ2-7,.,TRBV21-1,.,CASSRGHEQYF,TGTGCCAGCAGCAGAGGACACGAGCAGTACTTC
14,TRBJ2-3,once,TRBV5-1,.,CASSRTQGTDTQYF,TGCGCCAGCAGCCGAACACAGGGCACAGATACGCAGTATTTT
14,TRBJ1-1,.,TRBV27,.,CASSLLGQNTEAFF,TGTGCCAGCAGTTTACTTGGACAGAACACTGAAGCTTTCTTT
16,TRBJ1-2,.,TRBV5-4,TRBD1,CASSPGTATASYGYTF,TGTGCCAGCAGCCCCGGGACAGCTACCGCTTCCTATGGCTACACCTTC
19,TRBJ2-7,once,TRBV5-1,.,CASSLDTATSPKKSYEQYF,TGCGCCAGCAGCTTGGACACCGCGACTAGTCCCAAAAAGTCCTACGAGCAGTACTTC
16,TRBJ2-3,.,TRBV5-1,.,CASTYAPGLSADTQYF,TGCGCCAGCACTTACGCACCGGGACTTTCGGCAGATACGCAGTATTTT
13,TRBJ2-7,.,TRBV6-6,.,CASTQGHLYEQYF,TGTGCCAGCACCCAGGGACACCTCTACGAGCAGTACTTC
14,TRBJ2-7,.,TRBV19,TRBD1,CASGRQGAGYEQYF,TGTGCCAGTGGTAGACAGGGGGCTGGCTACGAGCAGTACTTC
13,TRBJ2-3,.,TRBV5-1,.,CASSKGQGDTQYF,TGCGCCAGCAGCAAGGGCCAGGGAGATACGCAGTATTTT
17,TRBJ1-3,.,TRBV11-2,.,CASSLEGTDAFGNTIYF,TGTGCCAGCAGCTTAGAGGGGACGGACGCCTTCGGAAACACCATATATTTT
14,TRBJ2-1,.,TRBV27,TRBD2,CASRLAGGDNEQFF,TGTGCCAGCAGATTAGCGGGAGGGGACAATGAGCAGTTCTTC
14,TRBJ1-2,.,TRBV27,.,CASSLSVAYYGYTF,TGTGCCAGCAGTTTATCTGTTGCCTACTATGGCTACACCTTC
15,TRBJ2-1,.,TRBV5-1,.,CASSLEGGTVGEQFF,TGCGCCAGCAGCTTGGAAGGGGGAACGGTGGGTGAGCAGTTCTTC
14,TRBJ2-1,.,TRBV11-2,.,CASSLVPQAGEQFF,TGTGCCAGCAGCTTAGTCCCCCAGGCGGGTGAGCAGTTCTTC
14,TRBJ1-2,.,TRBV5-6,.,CASSLQAGNYGYTF,TGTGCCAGCAGCTTACAGGCAGGCAACTATGGCTACACCTTC
15,TRBJ1-2,.,TRBV18,.,CASSPEGDLLYGYTF,TGTGCCAGCTCACCAGAGGGGGATCTCCTCTATGGCTACACCTTC
16,TRBJ2-1,.,TRBV6-5,TRBD2,CASSYSLAGLRYEQFF,TGTGCCAGCAGTTACTCCCTAGCGGGATTACGCTATGAGCAGTTCTTC
13,TRBJ1-1,few,TRBV18,.,CASSPRENTEAFF,TGTGCCAGCTCACCACGGGAGAACACTGAAGCTTTCTTT
15,TRBJ2-3,.,TRBV7-9,.,CASSLGGPYTDTQYF,TGTGCCAGCAGCTTAGGCGGGCCCTACACAGATACGCAGTATTTT
11,TRBJ1-1,.,TRBV20-1,.,CSAATGRKAFF,TGCAGTGCTGCTACGGGACGAAAAGCTTTCTTT
10,TRBJ1-3,.,TRBV29-1,.,CSVDEYTIYF,TGCAGCGTTGACGAATACACCATATATTTT
12,TRBJ2-1,.,TRBV25-1,.,CASTDSPGKQFF,TGTGCCAGCACGGACTCCCCCGGGAAGCAGTTCTTC
15,TRBJ1-5,.,TRBV18,TRBD1,CASSPTTGGNQPQHF,TGTGCCAGCTCACCAACCACAGGGGGGAATCAGCCCCAGCATTTT
16,TRBJ2-3,.,TRBV5-1,.,CASSPEDRYDTDTQYF,TGCGCCAGCAGCCCCGAGGACAGATACGACACAGATACGCAGTATTTT
15,TRBJ1-5,.,TRBV5-1,.,CASSLEGVGNQPQHF,TGCGCCAGCAGCTTGGAGGGCGTCGGGAATCAGCCCCAGCATTTT
14,TRBJ1-1,.,TRBV2,TRBD1,CASGADRGDTEAFF,TGTGCCAGCGGCGCGGACAGGGGGGATACTGAAGCTTTCTTT
16,TRBJ1-3,.,TRBV28,.,CASSFRAGITGNTIYF,TGTGCCAGCAGTTTCCGAGCGGGGATCACTGGAAACACCATATATTTT
16,TRBJ1-1,.,TRBV5-4,.,CASSPRLGVGNTEAFF,TGTGCCAGCAGCCCTAGACTCGGGGTAGGGAACACTGAAGCTTTCTTT